The present TCR beta chain was sequenced within a study of T cells in localized non-small cell lung cancer. Study-level results: The study sequenced only one region of the tumor. As a result, intratumor heterogeneity could not be excluded and remains possible. Exceeding tumor, uninvolved adjacent lung had the highest T cell clonality.

Turning to this clone: Antigen unknown.

TCRdb's copy holds only in-frame clones and misses some; the assay was immunoSEQ multiplex PCR. The sample holds 31,000 or so clones, around 77% seen once. CDR3 length: 16 residues. In germline, CDR1 is SEHNR, CDR2 FQNEAQ (reference sequence). Trimming took off 1 base at V and 4 bases at J, with 17 bases between the two ends. This clonotype originated in a male donor older than 55 with stage III squamous cell lung carcinoma. The J gene is TRBJ2-7, the V gene TRBV7-9, with D perhaps given as TRBD1 or TRBD2 (6 bases each). The sample here was peripheral blood, taken before any cancer treatment. The CDR3 DNA reads TGTGCCAGCAGCTTAGGGCCGGGGGCCAAGTTTTACGAGCAGTACTTC. Protein product: CASSLGPGAKFYEQYF.